This TCR beta chain was recorded in a study of tissue T cells after allogeneic stem cell transplantation. Regarding the study as a whole: Which tissue TCRs were alloreactive or antigen-specific was not determined. Some clones might be persisting host cells.

Time point here: mouse harvest day 7 after allogeneic transplant. Each mouse received 10^7 T-cell-depleted marrow cells plus 10^6 splenic CD5+ T cells by tail vein. This clone appeared a few times. What it binds is unknown. Genes here carry mouse names. The read gets to within 1 residue of the CDR3 end, and the germline J gene fills in the rest. Germline lookup yields CDR1 KGHTA and CDR2 FQNQQP. The CDR3 loop spans 14 amino acids. Data came from immunoSEQ multiplex PCR; TCRdb stores just in-frame clones and leaves some out. The repertoire holds roughly 7,500 clones, 50% seen once, with approximately 12% in the top ten.

Material: lymph node tissue. The chain is built from TRBV23 and TRBJ1-3. This receptor was identified in a female BALB/c mouse given C57BL/6 T cells with graft-versus-host disease after an allogeneic hematopoietic cell transplant. Incomplete CDR3 DNA: TGCTCCAGCAGTCAGGGGGGGGCCGGAAATACGCTCTAT. It is translated as CSSSQGGAGNTLY. The whole CDR3 sequence is CSSSQGGAGNTLYF.